One and the same sample provided the 6 T cell receptor beta chains below, sequenced in a study of human T cells and chemical hapten exposure. TCRdb ran MiXCR on the RACE reads and lists one entry per CDR3 protein. The sample includes 80,000 to 100,000 distinct CDR3 sequences, around 7% of them seen just once. Specified time point: patch test 1, 2 weeks after DPC sensitization. Treatment: therapeutic diphenylcyclopropenone sensitization with weekly scalp DPC. This material consisted of whole blood, taken in connection with sensitization to the hapten diphenylcyclopropenone (DPC). Receptors originate from a woman in her 30s with alopecia areata. Some clones in this sample may be carry-over from other donors' samples.

Ten or more counts support this clonotype. The chain links TRBV6-1 to TRBJ2-3; D not resolved. The CDR3 extends over 15 amino acids. The germline CDR1 and CDR2 sequences are MNHNS and SASEGT. With 0 bases removed from V and 7 bases from J, the gap between germline ends came to 14 bases. CDR3 DNA: TGTGCCAGCAGTGAAGCAAAGGGTCTGCCATATACGCAGTATTTT. As protein: CASSEAKGLPYTQYF.

This clonotype was seen at least ten times. The chain is built from TRBV9 and TRBJ1-1; D unresolved. V was pared by 2 bases and J by 3 bases, with 8 bases between. The V gene's germline CDR1 is SGDLS and CDR2 YYNGEE. This CDR3 has 13 residues. The CDR3, as DNA: TGTGCCAGCAGCGTCAGGACCTACACTGAAGCTTTCTTT. Amino acids: CASSVRTYTEAFF.

The sample holds many counts of this clonotype. The chain carries TRBV2 and TRBJ2-7, with D perhaps TRBD1 (5 bases). Trimming cost V 5 bases and J 2 bases, with 13 bases left between them. Germline V gene lookup returns CDR1 SNHLY and CDR2 FYNNEI. The CDR3 is 14 amino acids. The CDR3 DNA reads TGTGCCAGCAGTCCCGCAGGGTCCACCTACGAGCAGTACTTC. Translation: CASSPAGSTYEQYF.

Notes on this clonotype: This may arise from a read error, as a much more abundant clone is one base away. The J gene is TRBJ1-1, the V gene TRBV29-1, with D possibly matching TRBD1 (5 bases). Germline CDR1 reads SQVTM; CDR2 reads ANQGSEA. This CDR3 has 12 amino acids. The V gene lost 4 bases and the J gene lost 3 bases, with 9 bases spanning the gap. In DNA form, the CDR3 reads TGCAGCGTTGGCAGGGATGACACTGAAGCTTTCTTT. As protein: CSVGRDDTEAFF.

The CDR3 DNA reads TGTGCCAGCAGTTTACTAGGGGCGCGTGGGGATACGCAGTATTTT. It yields the protein CASSLLGARGDTQYF. The chain joins TRBV27 to TRBJ2-3; tentatively, D is TRBD1 (5 bases). Trimming left V 2 bases short and J 6 bases short, with 15 bases between. The V gene's germline CDR1 is MNHEY and CDR2 SMNVEV (reference sequence). The CDR3 loop spans 15 amino acids.

There are a few counts of this clonotype. The rearrangement joins TRBV11-2 to TRBJ1-2; 11 nucleotides line up with TRBD1. This CDR3 is 14 amino acids long. J was trimmed by 5 bases and V by 5 bases; bases with no gene match: 4. Germline assignment: CDR1 SGHAT and CDR2 FQNNGV. CDR3 DNA: TGTGCCAGCAGCGGAAGGGACAGGGGGTATGGCTACACCTTC. Protein: CASSGRDRGYGYTF.